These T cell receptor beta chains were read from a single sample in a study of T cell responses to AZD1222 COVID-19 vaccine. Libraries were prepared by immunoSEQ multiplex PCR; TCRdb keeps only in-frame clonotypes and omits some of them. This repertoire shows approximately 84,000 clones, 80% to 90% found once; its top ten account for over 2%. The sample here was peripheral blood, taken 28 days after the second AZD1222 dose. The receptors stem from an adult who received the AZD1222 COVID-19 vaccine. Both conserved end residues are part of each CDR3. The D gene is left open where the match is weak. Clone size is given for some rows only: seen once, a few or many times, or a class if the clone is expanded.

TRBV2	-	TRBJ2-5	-	TGTGCCAGCAGTGTTCCTGCGACTCAAGAGACCCAGTACTTC	CASSVPATQETQYF
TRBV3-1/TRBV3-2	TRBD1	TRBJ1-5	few	TGTGCCAGCAGCCAAGGGGACAGGAGGTCGCAGCCCCAGCATTTT	CASSQGDRRSQPQHF
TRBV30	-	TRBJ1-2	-	TGTGCCTGGAAAAAAATCGAATATGGCTACACCTTC	CAWKKIEYGYTF
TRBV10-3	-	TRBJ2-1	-	TGTGCCATCAGTGAGCCCCAGAGGGGGGATAATGAGCAGTTCTTC	CAISEPQRGDNEQFF
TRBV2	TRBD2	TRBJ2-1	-	TGTGCCAGCAGAAGAGCGGGAGGTTACAATGAGCAGTTCTTC	CASRRAGGYNEQFF
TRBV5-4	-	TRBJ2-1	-	TGTGCCAGCGAGTTAGGGGCCTCCTACAATGAGCAGTTCTTC	CASELGASYNEQFF
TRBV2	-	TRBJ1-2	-	TGTGCCAGCAGTGAAGGGGGATATGGCTACACCTTC	CASSEGGYGYTF
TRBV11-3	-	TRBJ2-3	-	TGTGCCAGCAGCTTAGGGGGGGCATATCACACAGATACGCAGTATTTT	CASSLGGAYHTDTQYF
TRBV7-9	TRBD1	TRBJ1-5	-	TGTGCCAGCAGCTTGGGGGGACAGGGAAGGCCCCAGCATTTT	CASSLGGQGRPQHF
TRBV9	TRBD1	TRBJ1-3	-	TGTGCCAGCAGCGCTACAGGGGGATCAGGAAACACCATATATTTT	CASSATGGSGNTIYF
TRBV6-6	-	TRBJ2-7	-	TGTGCCAGCAGTTACGGGGACAATCCCTACGAGCAGTACTTC	CASSYGDNPYEQYF
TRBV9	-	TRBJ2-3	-	TGTGCCAGCAGCGTAGAACCCCAGAAGGATACGCAGTATTTT	CASSVEPQKDTQYF
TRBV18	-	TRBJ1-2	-	TGTGCCAGCTCACGGGGGGGACCCCATGGCTACACCTTC	CASSRGGPHGYTF
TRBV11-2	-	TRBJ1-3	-	TGTGCCAGCAGCTTAGATCACGGACGCTCTGGAAACACCATATATTTT	CASSLDHGRSGNTIYF
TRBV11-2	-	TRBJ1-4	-	TGTGCCAGCAGCTTAGATCAATTTGCAGGTGCAACTAATGAAAAACTGTTTTTT	CASSLDQFAGATNEKLFF
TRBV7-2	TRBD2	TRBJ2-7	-	TGTGCCAGCAGCCCGGCCCTAGCGGTGACCTACGAGCAGTACTTC	CASSPALAVTYEQYF
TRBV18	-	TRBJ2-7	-	TGTGCCAGCTCCCAACTTCCTCAAACGGGGGCTTCCTACGAGCAGTACTTC	CASSQLPQTGASYEQYF
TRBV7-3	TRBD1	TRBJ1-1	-	TGTGCCAGCAGCACAGGGGGCACTGAAGCTTTCTTT	CASSTGGTEAFF
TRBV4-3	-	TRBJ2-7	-	TGCGCCAGCAGCCAAGATGAGGGTTTCTACGAGCAGTACTTC	CASSQDEGFYEQYF
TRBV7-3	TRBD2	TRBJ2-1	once	TGTGCCAGCAGCTGGACTAGCGGGAGCGTGGAGCAGTTCTTC	CASSWTSGSVEQFF
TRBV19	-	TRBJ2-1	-	TGTGCCAGTAGTCCCCGGACTCTTTTGGAGCAGTTCTTC	CASSPRTLLEQFF
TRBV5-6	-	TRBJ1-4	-	TGTGCCAGCAGCAGGGGTGAAAAACTGTTTTTT	CASSRGEKLFF
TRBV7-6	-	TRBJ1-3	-	TGTGCCAGCAGCTTAGCTGGGGCAGTCAGGGGATCCTCTGGAAACACCATATATTTT	CASSLAGAVRGSSGNTIYF
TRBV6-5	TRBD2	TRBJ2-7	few	TGTGCCAGCAGTTACTCGGGAGCGGGATCCTACGAGCAGTACTTC	CASSYSGAGSYEQYF
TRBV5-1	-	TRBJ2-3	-	TGCGCCAGCAGCTTCCAGCAGGCGAGCACAGATACGCAGTATTTT	CASSFQQASTDTQYF
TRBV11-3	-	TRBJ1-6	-	TGTGCCAGCAGCTTAGGCCGTTATTCACCCCTCCACTTT	CASSLGRYSPLHF
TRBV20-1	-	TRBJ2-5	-	TGCAGTGCACACAGGGAGCGGACCCAGTACTTC	CSAHRERTQYF
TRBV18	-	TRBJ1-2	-	TGTGCCAGCTCCAGATCAATACTGCCCGATGGCTACACCTTC	CASSRSILPDGYTF
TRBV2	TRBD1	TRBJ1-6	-	TGTGCCAGCAGCGGGACAGGGATTAATTCACCCCTCCACTTT	CASSGTGINSPLHF
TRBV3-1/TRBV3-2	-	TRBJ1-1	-	TGTGCCAGCAGCCAAGCGGGGGGCAACACTGAAGCTTTCTTT	CASSQAGGNTEAFF
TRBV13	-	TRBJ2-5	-	TGTGCCAGCAGCTTAGCCCGCAATCAAGAGACCCAGTACTTC	CASSLARNQETQYF
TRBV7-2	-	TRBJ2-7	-	TGTGCCAGCAGCCCTATTTACCAGGGTGGATCCTACGAGCAGTACTTC	CASSPIYQGGSYEQYF
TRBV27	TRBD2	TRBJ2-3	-	TGTGCCAGCAGTTTCTATCGGACTAGCGGGAGGGTTGGAACAGATACGCAGTATTTT	CASSFYRTSGRVGTDTQYF
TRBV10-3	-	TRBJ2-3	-	TGTGCCATCAGGGACAGCCGTAGCACAGATACGCAGTATTTT	CAIRDSRSTDTQYF
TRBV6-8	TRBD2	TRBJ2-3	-	TGTGCCAGCGGATGCGCGGGACTAGCGGGAGGTCCGGTCACAGATACGCAGTATTTT	CASGCAGLAGGPVTDTQYF
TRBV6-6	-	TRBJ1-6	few	TGTGCCAGCAGTCGCCATCAAGAGGATGATTCACCCCTCCACTTT	CASSRHQEDDSPLHF
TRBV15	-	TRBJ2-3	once	TGTGCCACCAGCAGAGATAGGCCCACGGATACGCAGTATTTT	CATSRDRPTDTQYF
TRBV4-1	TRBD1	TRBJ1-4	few	TGCGCCAGCAGCCAAGATCGATCCCGGGACAGGGGCAATGAAAAACTGTTTTTT	CASSQDRSRDRGNEKLFF
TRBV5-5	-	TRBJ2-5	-	TGTGCCAGCGACTTTCAAGAGACCCAGTACTTC	CASDFQETQYF
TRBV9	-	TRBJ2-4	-	TGTGCCACCACGGCCCATCGGGCCCTAGCCAAAAACATTCAGTACTTC	CATTAHRALAKNIQYF
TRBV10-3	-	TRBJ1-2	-	TGTGCCATCACCGAGACTGCGGCCAACTATGGCTACACCTTC	CAITETAANYGYTF
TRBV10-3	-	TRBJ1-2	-	TGTGCCATCAGTGAGTTGACGTTAAACTATGGCTACACCTTC	CAISELTLNYGYTF
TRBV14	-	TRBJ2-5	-	TGTGCCAGCAGCCAAGATTTATTTGGAGGGACCCAGTACTTC	CASSQDLFGGTQYF
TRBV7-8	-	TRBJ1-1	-	TGTGCCAGCAGCTTAGACAGGGTAAACACTGAAGCTTTCTTT	CASSLDRVNTEAFF
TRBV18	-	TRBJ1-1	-	TGTGCCAGCTCACCTTTTGATGAGAACACTGAAGCTTTCTTT	CASSPFDENTEAFF
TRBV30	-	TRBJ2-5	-	TGTGCCTGGAGTACGGGACAAGAGACCCAGTACTTC	CAWSTGQETQYF
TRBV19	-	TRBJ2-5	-	TGTGCCAGTAGTATGCCCAGATCCCCCCCAGAGACCCAGTACTTC	CASSMPRSPPETQYF
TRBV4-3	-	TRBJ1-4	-	TGCGCCAGCAGCCAAAACCCAGGAACAACTAATGAAAAACTGTTTTTT	CASSQNPGTTNEKLFF
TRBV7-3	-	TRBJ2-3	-	TGTGCCAGCAGCCTTATGGGGGATACGCAGTATTTT	CASSLMGDTQYF
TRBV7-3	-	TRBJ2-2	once	TGTGCCAGCAGCTCTAGCACGAACACCGGGGAGCTGTTTTTT	CASSSSTNTGELFF
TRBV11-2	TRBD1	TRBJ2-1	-	TGTGCCAGCAGCCTATGGACAGGGGAATCGTTCTTC	CASSLWTGESFF